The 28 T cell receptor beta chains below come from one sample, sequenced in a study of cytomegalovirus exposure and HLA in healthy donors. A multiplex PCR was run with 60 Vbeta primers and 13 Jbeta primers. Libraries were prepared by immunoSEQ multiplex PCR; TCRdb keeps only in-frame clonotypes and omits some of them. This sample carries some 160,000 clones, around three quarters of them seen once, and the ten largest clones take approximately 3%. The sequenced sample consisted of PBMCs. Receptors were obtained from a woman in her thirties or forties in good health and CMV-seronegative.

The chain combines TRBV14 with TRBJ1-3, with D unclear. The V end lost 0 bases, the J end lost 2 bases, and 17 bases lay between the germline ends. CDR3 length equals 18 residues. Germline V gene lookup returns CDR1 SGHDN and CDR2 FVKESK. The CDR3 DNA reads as TGTGCCAGCAGCCAAGATCGGAATCTGGAGCCCCCTGGAAACACCATATATTTT. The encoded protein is CASSQDRNLEPPGNTIYF. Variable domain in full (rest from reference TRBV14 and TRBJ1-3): EAGVTQFPSHSVIEKGQTVTLRCDPISGHDNLYWYRRVMGKEIKFLLHFVKESKQDESGMPNNRFLAERTGGTYSTLKVQPAELEDSGVYFCASSQDRNLEPPGNTIYFGEGSWLTVV.

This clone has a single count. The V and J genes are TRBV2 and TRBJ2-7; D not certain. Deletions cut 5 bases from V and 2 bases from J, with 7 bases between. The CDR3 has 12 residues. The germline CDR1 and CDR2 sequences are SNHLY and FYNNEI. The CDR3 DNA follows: TGTGCCAGCAGTACTGACACCTACGAGCAGTACTTC. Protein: CASSTDTYEQYF. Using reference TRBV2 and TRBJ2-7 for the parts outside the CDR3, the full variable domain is EPEVTQTPSHQVTQMGQEVILRCVPISNHLYFYWYRQILGQKVEFLVSFYNNEISEKSEIFDDQFSVERPDGSNFTLKIRSTKLEDSAMYFCASSTDTYEQYFGPGTRLTVT.

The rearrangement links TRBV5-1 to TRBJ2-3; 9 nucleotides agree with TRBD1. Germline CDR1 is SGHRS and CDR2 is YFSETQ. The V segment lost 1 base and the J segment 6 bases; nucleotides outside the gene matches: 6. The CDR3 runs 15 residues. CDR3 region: CASSLSGQGFDTQYF. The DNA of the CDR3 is TGCGCCAGCAGCTTGAGTGGACAGGGGTTCGATACGCAGTATTTT.

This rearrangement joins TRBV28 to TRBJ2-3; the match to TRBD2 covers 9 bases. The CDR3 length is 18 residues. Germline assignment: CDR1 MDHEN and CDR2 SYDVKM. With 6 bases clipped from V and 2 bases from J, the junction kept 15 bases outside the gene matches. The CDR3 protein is CASRSSSGGPPYTDTQYF. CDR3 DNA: TGTGCCAGCAGGTCCTCGAGCGGGGGGCCTCCCTACACAGATACGCAGTATTTT.

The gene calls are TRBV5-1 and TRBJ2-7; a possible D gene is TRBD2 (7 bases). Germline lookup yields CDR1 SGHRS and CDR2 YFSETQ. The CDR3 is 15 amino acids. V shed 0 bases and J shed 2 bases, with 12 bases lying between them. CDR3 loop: CASSLVVGGAYEQYF. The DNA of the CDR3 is TGCGCCAGCAGCTTGGTGGTAGGGGGGGCCTACGAGCAGTACTTC.

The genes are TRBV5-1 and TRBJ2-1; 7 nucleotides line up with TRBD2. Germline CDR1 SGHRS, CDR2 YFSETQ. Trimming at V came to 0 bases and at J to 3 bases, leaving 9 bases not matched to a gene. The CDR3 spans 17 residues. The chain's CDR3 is CASSLALADRDYNEQFF. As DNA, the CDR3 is TGCGCCAGCAGCTTGGCCCTAGCGGACCGGGACTACAATGAGCAGTTCTTC.

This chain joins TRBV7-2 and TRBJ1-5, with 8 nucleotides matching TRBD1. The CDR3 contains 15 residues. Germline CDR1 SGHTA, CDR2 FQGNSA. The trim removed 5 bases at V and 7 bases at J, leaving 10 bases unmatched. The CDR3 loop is CASSQATGVSQPQHF. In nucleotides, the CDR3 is TGTGCCAGCAGCCAGGCGACAGGGGTAAGCCAGCCCCAGCATTTT.

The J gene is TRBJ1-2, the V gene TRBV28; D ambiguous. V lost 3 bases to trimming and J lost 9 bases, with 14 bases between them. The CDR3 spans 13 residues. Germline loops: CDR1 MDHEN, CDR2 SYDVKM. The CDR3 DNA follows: TGTGCCAGCAGTTTCTTCGGGGAGAGGAGCTACACCTTC. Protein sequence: CASSFFGERSYTF.

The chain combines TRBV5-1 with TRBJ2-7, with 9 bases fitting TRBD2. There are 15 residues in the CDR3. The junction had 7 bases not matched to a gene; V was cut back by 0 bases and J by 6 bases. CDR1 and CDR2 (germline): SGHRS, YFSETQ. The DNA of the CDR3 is TGCGCCAGCAGCTTGGAAGGCGGGGGGGCCCTCGAGCAGTACTTC. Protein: CASSLEGGGALEQYF. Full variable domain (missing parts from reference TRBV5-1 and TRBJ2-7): KAGVTQTPRYLIKTRGQQVTLSCSPISGHRSVSWYQQTPGQGLQFLFEYFSETQRNKGNFPGRFSGRQFSNSRSEMNVSTLELGDSALYLCASSLEGGGALEQYFGPGTRLTVT.

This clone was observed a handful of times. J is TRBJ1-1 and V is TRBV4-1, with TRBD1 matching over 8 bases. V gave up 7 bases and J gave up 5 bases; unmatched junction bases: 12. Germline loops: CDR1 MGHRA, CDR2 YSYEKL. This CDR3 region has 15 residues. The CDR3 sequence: CASNRGQGARTEAFF. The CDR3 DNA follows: TGCGCCAGCAACCGGGGTCAGGGGGCTCGGACTGAAGCTTTCTTT.

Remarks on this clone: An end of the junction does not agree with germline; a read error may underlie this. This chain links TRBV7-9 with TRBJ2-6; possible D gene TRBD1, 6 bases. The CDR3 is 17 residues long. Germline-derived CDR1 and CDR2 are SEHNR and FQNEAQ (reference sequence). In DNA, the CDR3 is TGTTCCAGCAGCTCGACAGGAATTAACTCTGGGGCCAACGTCCTGACTTTC. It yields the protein CSSSSTGINSGANVLTF.

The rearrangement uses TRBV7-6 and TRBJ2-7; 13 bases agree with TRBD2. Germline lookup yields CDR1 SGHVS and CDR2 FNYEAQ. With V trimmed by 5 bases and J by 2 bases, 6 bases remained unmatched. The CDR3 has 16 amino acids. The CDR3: CASSPRLAGGTYEQYF. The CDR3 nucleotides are TGTGCCAGCAGCCCCCGACTAGCGGGGGGCACCTACGAGCAGTACTTC.

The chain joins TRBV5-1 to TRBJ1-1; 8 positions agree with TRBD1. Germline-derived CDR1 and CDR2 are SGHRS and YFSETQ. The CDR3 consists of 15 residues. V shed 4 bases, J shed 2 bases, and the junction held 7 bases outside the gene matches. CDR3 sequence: CASSQYGQGNTEAFF. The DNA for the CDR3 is TGCGCCAGCAGCCAATACGGACAGGGAAACACTGAAGCTTTCTTT.

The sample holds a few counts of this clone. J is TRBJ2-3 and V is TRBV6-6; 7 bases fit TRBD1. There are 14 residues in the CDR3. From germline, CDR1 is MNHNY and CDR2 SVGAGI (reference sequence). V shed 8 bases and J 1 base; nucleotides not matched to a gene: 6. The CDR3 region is CASRRTGGTDTQYF. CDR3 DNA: TGTGCCAGCCGACGGACAGGCGGCACAGATACGCAGTATTTT.

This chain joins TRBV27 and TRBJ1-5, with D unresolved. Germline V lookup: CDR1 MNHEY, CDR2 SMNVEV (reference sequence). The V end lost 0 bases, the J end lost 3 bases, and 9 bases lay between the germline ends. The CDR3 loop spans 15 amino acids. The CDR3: CASSLSWRPNQPQHF. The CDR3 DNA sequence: TGTGCCAGCAGTTTATCATGGCGGCCCAATCAGCCCCAGCATTTT.

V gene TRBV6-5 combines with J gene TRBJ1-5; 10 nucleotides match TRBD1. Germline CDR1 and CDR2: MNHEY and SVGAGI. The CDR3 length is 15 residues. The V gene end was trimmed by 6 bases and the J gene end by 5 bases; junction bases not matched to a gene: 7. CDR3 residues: CASSPWTGGYQPQHF. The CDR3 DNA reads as TGTGCCAGCAGCCCTTGGACAGGGGGATATCAGCCCCAGCATTTT.

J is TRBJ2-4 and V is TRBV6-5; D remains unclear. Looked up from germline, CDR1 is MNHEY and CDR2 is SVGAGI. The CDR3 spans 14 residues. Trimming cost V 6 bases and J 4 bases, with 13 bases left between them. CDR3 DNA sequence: TGTGCCAGCAGCCCGCGAGTACCGAAAAACATTCAGTACTTC. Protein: CASSPRVPKNIQYF.

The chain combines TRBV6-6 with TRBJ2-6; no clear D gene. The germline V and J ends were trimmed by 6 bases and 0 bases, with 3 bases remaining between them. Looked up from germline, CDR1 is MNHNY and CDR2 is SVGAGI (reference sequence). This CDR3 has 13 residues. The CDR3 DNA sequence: TGTGCCAGCAGCTTCTCTGGGGCCAACGTCCTGACTTTC. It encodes CASSFSGANVLTF.

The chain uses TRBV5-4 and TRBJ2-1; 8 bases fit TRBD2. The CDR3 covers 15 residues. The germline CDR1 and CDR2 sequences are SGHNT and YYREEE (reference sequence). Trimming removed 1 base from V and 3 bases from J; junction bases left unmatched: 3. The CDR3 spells CASSLSGGGYNEQFF. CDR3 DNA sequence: TGTGCCAGCAGCTTGTCCGGGGGGGGCTACAATGAGCAGTTCTTC.

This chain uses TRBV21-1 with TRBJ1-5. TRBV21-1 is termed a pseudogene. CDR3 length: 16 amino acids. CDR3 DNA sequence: TGTGCCAGCAGCAAAATGGGTGGGGGGGTTATTCAGCCCCAGCATTTT. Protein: CASSKMGGGVIQPQHF.

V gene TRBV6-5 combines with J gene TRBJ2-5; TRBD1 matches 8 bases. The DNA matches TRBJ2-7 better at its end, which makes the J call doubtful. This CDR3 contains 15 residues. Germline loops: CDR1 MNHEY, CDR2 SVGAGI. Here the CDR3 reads CASSYSRTGHYEQYF. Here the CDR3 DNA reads TGTGCCAGCAGTTATAGTAGGACAGGGCACTACGAGCAGTACTTC.

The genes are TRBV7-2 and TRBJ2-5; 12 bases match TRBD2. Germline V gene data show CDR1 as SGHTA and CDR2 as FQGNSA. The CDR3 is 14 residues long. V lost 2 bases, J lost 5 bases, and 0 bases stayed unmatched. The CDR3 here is CASSLLAGGETQYF. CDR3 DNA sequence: TGTGCCAGCAGCTTACTAGCGGGGGGGGAGACCCAGTACTTC.

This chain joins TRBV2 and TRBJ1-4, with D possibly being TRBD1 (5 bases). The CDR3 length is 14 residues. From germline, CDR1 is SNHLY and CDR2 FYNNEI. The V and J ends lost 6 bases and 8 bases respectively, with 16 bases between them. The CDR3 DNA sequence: TGTGCCAGCAGGACAGATACTTTCGGGGAAAAACTGTTTTTT. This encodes CASRTDTFGEKLFF.

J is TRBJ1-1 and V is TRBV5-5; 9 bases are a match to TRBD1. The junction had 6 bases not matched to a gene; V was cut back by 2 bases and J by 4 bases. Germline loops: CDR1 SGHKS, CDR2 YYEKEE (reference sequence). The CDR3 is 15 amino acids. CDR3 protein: CASSFWDREGTEAFF. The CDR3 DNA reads TGTGCCAGCAGCTTCTGGGACAGGGAGGGCACTGAAGCTTTCTTT.

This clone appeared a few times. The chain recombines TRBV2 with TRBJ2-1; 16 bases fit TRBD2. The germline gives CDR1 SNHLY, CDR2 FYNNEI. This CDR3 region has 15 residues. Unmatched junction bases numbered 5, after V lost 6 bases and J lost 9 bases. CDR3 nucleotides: TGTGCCAGCAGGGGACTAGCGGGGGGGCTCGGTGAGCAGTTCTTC. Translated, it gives CASRGLAGGLGEQFF.

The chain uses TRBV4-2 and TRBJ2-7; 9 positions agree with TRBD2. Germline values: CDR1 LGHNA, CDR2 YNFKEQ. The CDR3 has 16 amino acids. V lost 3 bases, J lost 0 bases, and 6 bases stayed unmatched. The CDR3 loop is CASSHGLAGDSYEQYF. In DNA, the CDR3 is TGTGCCAGCAGCCATGGATTAGCGGGGGACTCCTACGAGCAGTACTTC.

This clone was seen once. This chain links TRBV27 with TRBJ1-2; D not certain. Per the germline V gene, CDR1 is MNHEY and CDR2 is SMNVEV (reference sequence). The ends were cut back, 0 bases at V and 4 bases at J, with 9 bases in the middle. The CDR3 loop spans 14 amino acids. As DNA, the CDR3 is TGTGCCAGCAGTTTATCAGGAGACCTCTATGGCTACACCTTC. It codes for CASSLSGDLYGYTF.

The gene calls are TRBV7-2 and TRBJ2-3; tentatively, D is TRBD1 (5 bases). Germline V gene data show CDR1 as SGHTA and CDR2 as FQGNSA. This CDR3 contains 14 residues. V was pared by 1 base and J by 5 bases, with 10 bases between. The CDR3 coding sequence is TGTGCCAGCAGCTTAGAGGGGTACCAAGATACGCAGTATTTT. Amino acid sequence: CASSLEGYQDTQYF.